This TCR beta chain was identified in a study of shared clonotypes between healthy human individuals. The study's findings and limits: Naive CD4 clonotypes overlapped across a handful of donors at roughly 5.1%.

The protocol was immunoSEQ multiplex PCR, while the TCRdb copy is restricted to in-frame clones and leaves out a portion. Here the sample spans under 1 million clones, roughly 96% being singletons. Naivety among CD8 cells was defined by CD45RO negativity and positive CCR7 selection, thereby excluding terminally differentiated effector memory CD45RA+ cells. Worth noting for this clone: No antigen is known for it.

Trimming cost V 2 bases and J 2 bases, with 16 bases left between them. This CDR3 contains 16 residues. In germline, CDR1 is WNHNN, CDR2 SYGVQD (reference sequence). This clonotype was sampled from a man between 25 and 39 years old in good health. Source material: naive CD8+ T cells sorted from blood. This chain uses TRBV10-1 with TRBJ2-7, with D hard to call. The CDR3 reads CASSETTSPRPYEQYF. The CDR3 DNA reads TGCGCCAGCAGTGAGACTACAAGCCCTCGTCCCTACGAGCAGTACTTC.